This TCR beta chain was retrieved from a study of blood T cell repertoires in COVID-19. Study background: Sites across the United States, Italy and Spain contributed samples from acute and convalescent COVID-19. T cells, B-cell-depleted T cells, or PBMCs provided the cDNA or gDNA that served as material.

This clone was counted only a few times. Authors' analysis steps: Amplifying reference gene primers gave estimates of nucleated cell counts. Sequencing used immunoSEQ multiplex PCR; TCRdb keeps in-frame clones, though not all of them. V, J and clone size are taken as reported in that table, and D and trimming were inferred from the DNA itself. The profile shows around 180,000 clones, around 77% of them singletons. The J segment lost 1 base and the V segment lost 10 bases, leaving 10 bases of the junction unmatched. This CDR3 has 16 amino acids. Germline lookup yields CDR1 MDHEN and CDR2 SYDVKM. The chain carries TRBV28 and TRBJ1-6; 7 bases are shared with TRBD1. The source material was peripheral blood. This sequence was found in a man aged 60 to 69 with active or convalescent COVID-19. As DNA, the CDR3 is TGTGCCACCGCTCAGGGGGGTAGGTCCTATAATTCACCCCTCCACTTT. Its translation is CATAQGGRSYNSPLHF.